The 20 T cell receptor beta chains listed next were all sequenced from one sample in a study of blood T cell repertoires in COVID-19. Assay used: immunoSEQ multiplex PCR; TCRdb lists only in-frame clones, some missing. The data contain 200,000 to 250,000 clones, 85% of them singletons. The source material was peripheral blood. Receptor source: a woman in her 70s with COVID-19, enrolled during active disease.

The rearrangement links TRBV6-2 or TRBV6-3 to TRBJ2-3; a weak D match, TRBD2 (5 bases). Trimming removed 1 base at V and 6 bases at J, with 11 bases between. Germline loops: CDR1 MNHEY, CDR2 SVGEGT. The CDR3 runs to 14 residues. Here the CDR3 DNA reads TGTGCCAGCAGTTACTTGCTAGCAGAGGATACGCAGTATTTT. This sequence encodes CASSYLLAEDTQYF.

V usage is TRBV7-2 and J usage is TRBJ2-7; weak D call: TRBD2 (7 bases). Germline-derived CDR1 and CDR2 are SGHTA and FQGNSA. The ends were cut back, 5 bases at V and 5 bases at J, with 19 bases in the middle. The CDR3 spans 15 residues. The CDR3 reads CASSPPLGGPNEQYF. For the CDR3, the DNA is TGTGCCAGCAGCCCCCCTTTGGGGGGGCCCAACGAGCAGTACTTC. The full variable domain, completed using reference TRBV7-2 and TRBJ2-7, is GAGVSQSPSNKVTEKGKDVELRCDPISGHTALYWYRQSLGQGLEFLIYFQGNSAPDKSGLPSDRFSAERTGGSVSTLTIQRTQQEDSAVYLCASSPPLGGPNEQYFGPGTRLTVT.

This clone came up once. This chain uses TRBV18 with TRBJ1-4; 9 positions match TRBD1. This CDR3 spans 14 amino acids. The ends lost 4 bases at V and 8 bases at J; junction bases unmatched: 5. From germline, CDR1 is KGHSH and CDR2 LQKENI. The CDR3: CASSQGQGGEKLFF. CDR3 sequence (DNA): TGTGCCAGCTCACAGGGACAGGGAGGAGAAAAACTGTTTTTT. The complete variable domain, with remaining parts taken from reference TRBV18 and TRBJ1-4, reads NAGVMQNPRHLVRRRGQEARLRCSPMKGHSHVYWYRQLPEEGLKFMVYLQKENIIDESGMPKERFSAEFPKEGPSILRIQQVVRGDSAAYFCASSQGQGGEKLFFGSGTQLSVL.

This clone has only one observation. J is TRBJ1-5 and V is TRBV2; tentatively, D is TRBD1 (6 bases). Germline CDR1 reads SNHLY; CDR2 reads FYNNEI. V lost 5 bases and J lost 2, with 13 bases in between. The CDR3 covers 15 residues. The DNA for the CDR3 is TGTGCCAGCAGTCGTACAGGGTTTGGCAATCAGCCCCAGCATTTT. Encoded protein: CASSRTGFGNQPQHF.

J is TRBJ1-4 and V is TRBV4-1; D gene uncertain. Trimming stripped 0 bases from V and 5 bases from J, with 10 bases between. From germline, CDR1 is MGHRA and CDR2 YSYEKL. CDR3 length: 15 amino acids. The CDR3 spells CASSQDMSINEKLFF. The CDR3 DNA sequence: TGCGCCAGCAGCCAAGATATGAGTATCAATGAAAAACTGTTTTTT.

V and J are TRBV10-1 and TRBJ2-3, with 7 bases identical to TRBD2. Germline lookup yields CDR1 WNHNN and CDR2 SYGVQD (reference sequence). The CDR3 extends over 15 amino acids. V shed 6 bases, J shed 2 bases, and the junction held 8 bases outside the gene matches. The CDR3 loop reads CASSPASGTTDTQYF. CDR3 DNA sequence: TGCGCCAGCAGCCCGGCTAGCGGCACCACAGATACGCAGTATTTT.

The V call is TRBV7-8, the J call TRBJ2-7; the match to TRBD2 covers 7 bases. The CDR3 is 15 amino acids. Trimming took 3 bases from V and 6 from J; bases not matched to a gene: 11. In germline, CDR1 is SGHVS, CDR2 FQNEAQ. The CDR3 sequence: CASSFRVLALTEQYF. Here the CDR3 DNA reads TGTGCCAGCAGCTTCCGAGTACTAGCGCTTACCGAGCAGTACTTC.

The chain recombines TRBV7-3 with TRBJ2-1; D perhaps matches TRBD1 (5 bases). Trimming removed 2 bases at V and 8 bases at J, with 13 bases between. CDR1 and CDR2 from the germline V gene are SGHTA and FQGTGA. This CDR3 region has 14 residues. The CDR3 here is CASSLLGRDDEQFF. The CDR3 DNA sequence: TGTGCCAGCAGCTTACTTGGCAGGGATGATGAGCAGTTCTTC.

In DNA form, the CDR3 reads TGTGCCAGCAGCTTCAACAGGGAGATTGGAAAACTGTTTTTT. Translation gives CASSFNREIGKLFF. The rearrangement uses TRBV7-6 and TRBJ1-4, with D possibly being TRBD1 (6 bases). There are 14 residues in the CDR3. V lost 3 bases to trimming and J lost 10 bases, with 15 bases between them. CDR1 SGHVS and CDR2 FNYEAQ come from the germline V gene.

The chain carries TRBV9 and TRBJ2-7; a weak D match, TRBD1 (6 bases). V lost 4 bases and J lost 0, with 20 bases in between. This CDR3 comprises 17 residues. In germline, CDR1 is SGDLS, CDR2 YYNGEE. CDR3 in amino acids: CASSSDLSWDTSYEQYF. The CDR3 DNA reads TGTGCCAGCAGCTCAGATCTATCCTGGGACACCTCCTACGAGCAGTACTTC.

The chain employs TRBV19 and TRBJ2-6; the D gene is possibly TRBD1 (5 bases). The CDR3 extends over 16 amino acids. Between the trimmed V and J ends, which lost 6 bases and 0 bases, there was a span of 12 bases. Germline V CDR1 and CDR2: LNHDA, SQIVND (reference sequence). The CDR3 sequence is CASRAGPTSGANVLTF. In DNA form, the CDR3 reads TGTGCCAGTAGAGCAGGGCCGACCTCTGGGGCCAACGTCCTGACTTTC.

The chain combines TRBV7-9 with TRBJ2-3, with TRBD2 matching over 12 bases. Per germline, CDR1 SEHNR and CDR2 FQNEAQ (reference sequence). The ends lost 5 bases at V and 8 bases at J; junction bases unmatched: 11. The CDR3 runs 16 residues. The CDR3 bases are TGTGCCAGCAGCGTGACTAGCGGGGGACTATACCCTACGCAGTATTTT. Its protein product is CASSVTSGGLYPTQYF.

Here the CDR3 reads CAPCPGEQYF. For the CDR3, the DNA is TGTGCCCCATGCCCGGGAGAGCAGTACTTC. This chain connects TRBV6-5 to TRBJ2-7; D is possibly TRBD2 (5 bases). Trimming stripped 11 bases from V and 7 bases from J, with 12 bases between. The CDR3 loop spans 10 amino acids. CDR1 is MNHEY and CDR2 is SVGAGI in the germline V gene.

This clone was detected once. The genes are TRBV28 and TRBJ2-6; possibly TRBD1 for D (5 bases). Trimming left V 7 bases short and J 0 bases short, with 13 bases between. Germline V CDR1 and CDR2: MDHEN, SYDVKM. The CDR3 length is 16 residues. The CDR3 sequence is CASTFAGYSGANVLTF. In DNA, the CDR3 is TGTGCCAGCACCTTTGCAGGGTACTCTGGGGCCAACGTCCTGACTTTC. Full variable domain (remainder filled in from reference TRBV28 and TRBJ2-6): DVKVTQSSRYLVKRTGEKVFLECVQDMDHENMFWYRQDPGLGLRLIYFSYDVKMKEKGDIPEGYSVSREKKERFSLILESASTNQTSMYLCASTFAGYSGANVLTFGAGSRLTVL.

This chain links TRBV27 with TRBJ2-7; D possibly corresponds to TRBD2 (5 bases). The germline V and J ends were trimmed by 0 bases and 4 bases, with 16 bases remaining between them. The V gene's germline CDR1 is MNHEY and CDR2 SMNVEV (reference sequence). The CDR3 spans 16 residues. The DNA for the CDR3 is TGTGCCAGCAGTTTATCAAATCTCGGCGGGTATTACGAGCAGTACTTC. This encodes CASSLSNLGGYYEQYF.

V is TRBV25-1 and J is TRBJ2-1; 11 bases align to TRBD2. CDR1 is MGHDK and CDR2 is SYGVNS in the germline V gene. The CDR3 covers 16 residues. V shed 9 bases, J shed 10 bases, and the junction held 17 bases outside the gene matches. Here the CDR3 reads CASTSGGLSPTREQFF. The CDR3 region has the DNA TGTGCCAGTACTAGCGGGGGACTCTCCCCCACTCGAGAGCAGTTCTTC. The whole variable domain, filled in from reference TRBV25-1 and TRBJ2-1, reads EADIYQTPRYLVIGTGKKITLECSQTMGHDKMYWYQQDPGMELHLIHYSYGVNSTEKGDLSSESTVSRIRTEHFPLTLESARPSHTSQYLCASTSGGLSPTREQFFGPGTRLTVL.

The V gene is TRBV2, the J gene TRBJ2-1; TRBD1 matches 11 bases. CDR3 length equals 19 residues. J gave up 2 bases and V 2 bases, and 11 bases lay outside the gene matches. Germline V gene lookup returns CDR1 SNHLY and CDR2 FYNNEI. CDR3 coding DNA: TGTGCCAGCAGTGAAATGGACAGGGGGCGAGACTTGCCCTACAATGAGCAGTTCTTC. Its translation is CASSEMDRGRDLPYNEQFF.

The V gene is TRBV29-1, the J gene TRBJ2-7, with 7 bases lining up with TRBD1. This CDR3 contains 16 residues. Germline V gene data show CDR1 as SQVTM and CDR2 as ANQGSEA. Trimming cost V 2 bases and J 2 bases; bases outside gene matches: 12. DNA for the CDR3: TGCAGCGTTGAAAGACCCCGGGACAGTCTCACCTACGAGCAGTACTTC. Amino acid sequence: CSVERPRDSLTYEQYF.

This chain joins TRBV9 and TRBJ2-3; perhaps TRBD1 as D (5 bases). V lost 2 bases and J lost 3, with 7 bases in between. This CDR3 is 13 amino acids long. Looked up from germline, CDR1 is SGDLS and CDR2 is YYNGEE. The chain's CDR3 is CASSVQGTDTQYF. The CDR3 DNA reads TGTGCCAGCAGCGTTCAGGGAACAGATACGCAGTATTTT.

V usage is TRBV6-5 and J usage is TRBJ1-5, with TRBD1 identical over 9 bases. CDR1 is MNHEY and CDR2 is SVGAGI in the germline V gene. This CDR3 region has 15 residues. Losses at the gene ends were 2 bases for V and 4 bases for J; bases not matched to a gene: 3. The CDR3: CASSYGTGRNQPQHF. The CDR3 DNA follows: TGTGCCAGCAGTTACGGGACAGGGAGGAATCAGCCCCAGCATTTT.